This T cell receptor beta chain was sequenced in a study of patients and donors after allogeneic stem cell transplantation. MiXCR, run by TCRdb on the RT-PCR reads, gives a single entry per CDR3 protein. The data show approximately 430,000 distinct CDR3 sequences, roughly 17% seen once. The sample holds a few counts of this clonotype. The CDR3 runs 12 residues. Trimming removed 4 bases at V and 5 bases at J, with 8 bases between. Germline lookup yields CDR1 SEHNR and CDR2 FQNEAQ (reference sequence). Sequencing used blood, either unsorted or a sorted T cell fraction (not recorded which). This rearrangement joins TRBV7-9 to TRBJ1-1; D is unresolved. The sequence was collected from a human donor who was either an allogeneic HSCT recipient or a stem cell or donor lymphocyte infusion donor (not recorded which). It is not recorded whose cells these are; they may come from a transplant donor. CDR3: CASSYRLTEAFF. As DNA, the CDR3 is TGTGCCAGCAGCTATAGGCTTACTGAAGCTTTCTTT.